The 15 T cell receptor beta chains listed next were all sequenced from one sample in a study of cytomegalovirus exposure and HLA in healthy donors. Clones were read by immunoSEQ multiplex PCR, and TCRdb kept only the in-frame ones, dropping some. This sample carries a few hundred thousand clones, just over 85% of them seen once, and the ten largest clones take 0.84%. The source material was PBMCs. The origin of the receptors is a woman aged 18-29 years in good health and CMV-seronegative.

The chain is built from TRBV4-3 and TRBJ1-1; perhaps TRBD1 as D (6 bases). With 1 base removed from V and 1 base from J, the gap between germline ends came to 10 bases. Looked up from germline, CDR1 is LGHNA and CDR2 is YSLEER. This CDR3 is 15 amino acids long. The CDR3 region has the DNA TGCGCCAGCAGCCAAGCTTGGACAGCGAACACTGAAGCTTTCTTT. Amino acid sequence: CASSQAWTANTEAFF.

The chain links TRBV20-1 to TRBJ2-7; D ambiguous. Germline V lookup: CDR1 DFQATT, CDR2 SNEGSKA (reference sequence). The CDR3 contains 11 residues. Trimming left V 6 bases short and J 4 bases short, with 10 bases between. The CDR3 coding sequence is TGCAGTGCCGGAGAGCGATACGAGCAGTACTTC. Protein sequence: CSAGERYEQYF.

The chain joins TRBV15 to TRBJ2-3; 8 bases are shared with TRBD2. Losses at the gene ends were 0 bases for V and 2 bases for J; bases not matched to a gene: 7. Germline V gene lookup returns CDR1 LNHNV and CDR2 YYDKDF (reference sequence). The CDR3 sequence is 17 residues long. CDR3 amino acids: CATSRDLLAVHTDTQYF. CDR3 nucleotide sequence: TGTGCCACCAGCAGAGATCTACTAGCGGTACACACAGATACGCAGTATTTT.

This sequence joins TRBV14 and TRBJ2-3; D uncertain. Germline V lookup: CDR1 SGHDN, CDR2 FVKESK. V gave up 1 base and J gave up 4 bases, with 6 bases separating them. The CDR3 is 13 amino acids. This CDR3 is CASSQGAADTQYF. The CDR3 DNA sequence: TGTGCCAGCAGCCAAGGGGCTGCAGATACGCAGTATTTT.

This chain joins TRBV5-5 and TRBJ2-7, with TRBD1 as a possible D gene (5 bases). Per the germline V gene, CDR1 is SGHKS and CDR2 is YYEKEE (reference sequence). Trimming pared 6 bases from V and 0 bases from J, leaving 13 bases between. The CDR3 loop spans 14 amino acids. As DNA, the CDR3 is TGTGCCAGCACCCCAGGGCCCCCCTCCTACGAGCAGTACTTC. It is translated as CASTPGPPSYEQYF.

The chain employs TRBV27 and TRBJ2-7; a possible D gene is TRBD2 (6 bases). The CDR3 covers 13 residues. V lost 2 bases and J lost 4, with 9 bases in between. The germline V gene has CDR1 MNHEY and CDR2 SMNVEV (reference sequence). CDR3 DNA: TGTGCCAGCAGTTTAGGGGCGGGGTACGAGCAGTACTTC. This codes for CASSLGAGYEQYF.

The chain carries TRBV19 and TRBJ1-5; 9 nucleotides match TRBD1. Germline CDR1 LNHDA, CDR2 SQIVND (reference sequence). The CDR3 has 16 residues. V shed 6 bases, J shed 0 bases, and the junction held 6 bases outside the gene matches. CDR3 loop: CASSSRTGVSNQPQHF. CDR3 sequence (DNA): TGTGCCAGTAGCAGCAGGACAGGGGTTAGCAATCAGCCCCAGCATTTT.

This clone was seen just once. The chain is built from TRBV11-3 and TRBJ2-4, with 8 bases lining up with TRBD1. This CDR3 region has 15 residues. Germline V gene data show CDR1 as SGHNT and CDR2 as YENEEA. The ends lost 5 bases at V and 6 bases at J; junction bases unmatched: 9. CDR3 sequence reads: CASSPQQGVGNIQYF. The CDR3 DNA follows: TGTGCCAGCAGCCCCCAACAGGGGGTGGGAAACATTCAGTACTTC.

The V and J genes are TRBV2 and TRBJ2-5; a possible D gene is TRBD1 (6 bases). The CDR3 has 13 amino acids. V was clipped by 8 bases and J by 5 bases, with 15 bases between them. Germline V gene data show CDR1 as SNHLY and CDR2 as FYNNEI. CDR3 region: CASLVTGSETQYF. In DNA form, the CDR3 reads TGTGCCAGCCTGGTGACAGGATCCGAGACCCAGTACTTC. The variable domain in full, completed from reference TRBV2 and TRBJ2-5, reads EPEVTQTPSHQVTQMGQEVILRCVPISNHLYFYWYRQILGQKVEFLVSFYNNEISEKSEIFDDQFSVERPDGSNFTLKIRSTKLEDSAMYFCASLVTGSETQYFGPGTRLLVL.

The chain joins TRBV19 to TRBJ2-5; 12 bases are shared with TRBD2. CDR1 is LNHDA, CDR2 SQIVND, per germline (reference sequence). Unmatched junction bases numbered 6, after V lost 6 bases and J lost 1 base. The CDR3 is 16 residues long. In nucleotides, the CDR3 is TGTGCCAGTAGACTAGCGGGAGGCGGGGGCCAAGAGACCCAGTACTTC. Its protein is CASRLAGGGGQETQYF.

J is TRBJ1-5 and V is TRBV28; 7 bases agree with TRBD1. The trim removed 6 bases at V and 2 bases at J, leaving 4 bases unmatched. Germline V gene sequence: CDR1 MDHEN, CDR2 SYDVKM. The CDR3 loop spans 14 amino acids. The CDR3 is CASRTDRGNQPQHF. The CDR3 coding sequence is TGTGCCAGCAGGACAGACAGGGGCAATCAGCCCCAGCATTTT. The full variable domain, rest sourced from reference TRBV28 and TRBJ1-5, is DVKVTQSSRYLVKRTGEKVFLECVQDMDHENMFWYRQDPGLGLRLIYFSYDVKMKEKGDIPEGYSVSREKKERFSLILESASTNQTSMYLCASRTDRGNQPQHFGDGTRLSIL.

The V and J genes are TRBV4-1 and TRBJ2-7, with 7 bases lining up with TRBD2. V lost 4 bases, J lost 1 base, and 7 bases stayed unmatched. CDR1 and CDR2 (germline): MGHRA, YSYEKL. The CDR3 runs 15 residues. CDR3 loop: CASSPISGGSYEQYF. The CDR3 DNA reads TGCGCCAGCAGCCCTATCTCGGGAGGATCCTACGAGCAGTACTTC.

This chain uses TRBV9 with TRBJ2-1; TRBD2 aligns across 7 bases. Germline V gives CDR1 SGDLS, CDR2 YYNGEE. The CDR3 runs to 14 residues. Trimming took 9 bases from V and 0 from J; bases not matched to a gene: 6. CDR3 nucleotide sequence: TGTGCCACCTCCCCTAGCGGCTCCTACAATGAGCAGTTCTTC. Translated: CATSPSGSYNEQFF. Full variable domain (remainder filled in from reference TRBV9 and TRBJ2-1): DSGVTQTPKHLITATGQRVTLRCSPRSGDLSVYWYQQSLDQGLQFLIQYYNGEERAKGNILERFSAQQFPDLHSELNLSSLELGDSALYFCATSPSGSYNEQFFGPGTRLTVL.

The chain is built from TRBV10-3 and TRBJ2-2, with 9 bases lining up with TRBD2. Germline CDR1 is ENHRY and CDR2 is SYGVKD. CDR3 length equals 18 residues. V lost 4 bases to trimming and J lost 4 bases; unmatched junction nucleotides: 13. The CDR3 loop is CAISAGETSGQFTGELFF. For the CDR3, the DNA is TGTGCCATCAGTGCTGGGGAGACTAGCGGACAGTTCACCGGGGAGCTGTTTTTT.

The rearrangement joins TRBV28 to TRBJ1-2; D is undetermined. The CDR3 loop spans 16 amino acids. The germline gives CDR1 MDHEN, CDR2 SYDVKM. V lost 5 bases, J lost 8 bases, and 24 bases lay in between. CDR3 region: CASSPFPAGPISGYTF. DNA of the CDR3: TGTGCCAGCAGTCCCTTCCCCGCGGGTCCTATTTCGGGCTACACCTTC.